This T cell receptor (beta chain) was profiled in a study of blood T cell repertoires in COVID-19. Using immunoSEQ multiplex PCR, the repertoire was profiled, and TCRdb retains in-frame clones only, with some absent. The sample includes roughly 200,000 clones, around 88% seen only once; the top ten take around 5.7%. This clone was seen at least ten times. V was clipped by 5 bases and J by 6 bases, with 28 bases between them. In germline, CDR1 is MDHEN, CDR2 SYDVKM. The CDR3 is 18 amino acids. The chain uses TRBV28 and TRBJ1-1, with D possibly TRBD1 on 5 matching bases. The clonotype comes from a man aged 40-50 years with acute COVID-19. The sample taken for sequencing was PBMCs or T cells enriched from blood (not recorded which). The CDR3 DNA sequence: TGTGCCAGCAGTCCAGGTCGATGGGGAAAGGGGCAGGCCCCTGAAGCTTTCTTT. This gives the protein CASSPGRWGKGQAPEAFF.